This T cell receptor beta chain comes out of a study of T cell changes during pregnancy in multiple sclerosis. V lost 0 bases, J lost 4 bases, and 13 bases lay in between. The CDR3 covers 15 residues. From germline, CDR1 is MNHEY and CDR2 SVGAGI. Measured with immunoSEQ multiplex PCR; TCRdb has only the in-frame clones, and not every one. The table lists around 12,000 clones, more than 70% of them singletons. This sequence was found in a female donor in good health, enrolled as a control in a pregnancy study. Source: CD8+ T cells from peripheral blood mononuclear cells, taken in the second trimester of pregnancy. The gene calls are TRBV6-5 and TRBJ2-7; TRBD2 might be the D (7 bases). CDR3 loop: CASSYSGASGYEQYF. The DNA of the CDR3 is TGTGCCAGCAGTTACTCGGGGGCTAGCGGTTACGAGCAGTACTTC.